This T cell receptor beta chain appears in the sequencing data of a study of blood T cell repertoires in COVID-19 (dated by TCRdb to 2020 to 2021). For context, the study as a whole: Samples from collaborators originated in the United States, Italy and Spain and spanned both the acute and convalescent phases of COVID-19. The material from the prospective study consisted of cDNA or gDNA derived from T cells, B-cell-depleted T cells, or PBMCs. The dataset comprised deeply sampled blood TCRbeta repertoires from subjects exposed to, actively infected with, or recovered from COVID-19. The repertoires were released in a freely available public database meant as a resource for research on the immune response to SARS-CoV-2. The samples were drawn from the first 160 participants of the ongoing ImmuneRACE study and from 950 to 1,500 subjects provided by 6 global collaborators. Nearly every sample came with metadata listing a de-identified subject ID, COVID-19 status, age in years and sex. HLA class I and class II types, where available, came from metadata supplied by the sample provider rather than from assay-based typing. Here is what the overall study found, with its caveats: The quantity of clinical and demographic metadata differed by source and by participant and was supplied without curation.

A remark on this clone: Its cognate antigen has yet to be identified. One base away there is no much larger clone; base qualities are not given.

The immunoSEQ Assay, a bias-controlled multiplex PCR, was used to amplify TCRbeta CDR3 regions from genomic DNA. The study's own analysis went as follows. Within the assay, amplification of reference gene primers was used to estimate how many nucleated cells each sample contained. To quantify the absolute abundance of each unique TCRbeta CDR3 rearrangement, sequence reads were collapsed and filtered. Productive Simpson clonality was computed per sample as the square root of Simpson's diversity index over productive rearrangements. Drawn from immuneACCESS, this table holds only the in-frame rearrangements with V and J called that TCRdb kept. Clones are partly lost; checked studies trace under half to an unresolved V gene and leave the rest unexplained. From that table come the V and J calls and clone size; the DNA was used to work out D and trimming. A total of 150,000 to 200,000 clones appear in this sample, roughly nine tenths of them only once. The ten largest make up about a tenth of the sample.

The germline V gene (reference sequence) specifies SGHNT as CDR1 and YYREEE as CDR2. Measured from the cysteine to the phenylalanine, the CDR3 is 15 residues long. Left in the record is the CDR3 DNA by itself, 45 bases read in frame from the first base. Between the V and J ends, shortened by 0 bases and 0 bases respectively, the junction contains 10 bases. One collaborating source in Seattle enrolled patients during active infection and followed them longitudinally through the course of disease. Whole blood was collected in K2EDTA tubes by collaborating institutions according to the institutions' own protocols. Collaborator samples were shipped for TCRbeta analysis as frozen whole blood, isolated PBMCs, or DNA extracted from either sample type.

The sample comprised peripheral blood. Recombination connected TRBV5-4 to TRBJ2-7, with the D gene not clear enough to name. The receptor's source is a woman aged 55-75 years with COVID-19, enrolled during active disease. The CDR3 region has the sequence CASSLELADSYEQYF. The DNA sequence reads TGTGCCAGCAGCTTGGAGTTGGCTGACTCCTACGAGCAGTACTTC. The full variable domain, completed from the reference TRBV5-4 and TRBJ2-7 proteins outside the CDR3, reads ETGVTQSPTHLIKTRGQQVTLRCSSQSGHNTVSWYQQALGQGPQFIFQYYREEENGRGNFPPRFSGLQFPNYSSELNVNALELDDSALYLCASSLELADSYEQYFGPGTRLTVT.